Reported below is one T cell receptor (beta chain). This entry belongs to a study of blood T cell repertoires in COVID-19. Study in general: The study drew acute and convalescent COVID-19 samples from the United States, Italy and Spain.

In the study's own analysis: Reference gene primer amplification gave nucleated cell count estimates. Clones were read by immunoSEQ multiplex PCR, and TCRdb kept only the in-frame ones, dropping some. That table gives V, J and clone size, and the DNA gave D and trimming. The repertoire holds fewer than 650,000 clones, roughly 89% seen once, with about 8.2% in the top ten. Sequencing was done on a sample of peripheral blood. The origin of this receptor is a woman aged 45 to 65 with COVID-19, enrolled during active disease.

CDR3 in DNA: TGTGCCAGCAGCCAAGAGATTAGTAGTTTTAACTCCGGGGAGCTGTTTTTT. Encoded protein: CASSQEISSFNSGELFF. V and J are TRBV4-2 and TRBJ2-2; unclear D gene. Trimming pared 0 bases from V and 6 bases from J, leaving 17 bases between. Per germline, CDR1 LGHNA and CDR2 YNFKEQ. This CDR3 has 17 amino acids.